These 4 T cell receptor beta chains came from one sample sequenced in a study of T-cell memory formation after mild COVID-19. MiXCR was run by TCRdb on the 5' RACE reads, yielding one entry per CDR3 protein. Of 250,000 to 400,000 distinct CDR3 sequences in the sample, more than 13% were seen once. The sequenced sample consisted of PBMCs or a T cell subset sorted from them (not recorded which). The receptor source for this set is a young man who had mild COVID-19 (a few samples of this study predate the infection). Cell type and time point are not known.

The CDR3 DNA is TGCGCCAGCAGCCAAGACCAGGGCAATTCACCCCTCCACTTT. Protein product: CASSQDQGNSPLHF. V usage is TRBV4-1 and J usage is TRBJ1-6; D possibly corresponds to TRBD1 (5 bases). Trimming took off 0 bases at V and 7 bases at J, with 7 bases between the two ends. CDR3 length: 14 amino acids. The germline gives CDR1 MGHRA, CDR2 YSYEKL.

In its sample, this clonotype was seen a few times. In DNA form, the CDR3 reads TGCAGTGCCCGAGGGACATTCGGCACAGATACGCAGTATTTT. Amino acid sequence: CSARGTFGTDTQYF. The rearrangement uses TRBV20-1 and TRBJ2-3, with D maybe TRBD1 (6 bases). Germline V CDR1 and CDR2: DFQATT, SNEGSKA (reference sequence). Trimming cost V 6 bases and J 1 base, with 14 bases left between them. This CDR3 has 14 amino acids.

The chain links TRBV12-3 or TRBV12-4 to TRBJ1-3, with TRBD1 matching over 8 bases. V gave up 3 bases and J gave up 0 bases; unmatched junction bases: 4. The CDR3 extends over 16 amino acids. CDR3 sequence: CASSLQGALSGNTIYF. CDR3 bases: TGTGCCAGCAGTTTGCAGGGGGCCCTCTCTGGAAACACCATATATTTT.

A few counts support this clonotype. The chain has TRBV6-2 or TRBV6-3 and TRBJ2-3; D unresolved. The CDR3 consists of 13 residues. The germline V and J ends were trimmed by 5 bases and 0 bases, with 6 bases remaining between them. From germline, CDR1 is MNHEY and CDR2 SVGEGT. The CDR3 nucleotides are TGTGCCAGCAGTCAGCGTAGCACAGATACGCAGTATTTT. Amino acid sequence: CASSQRSTDTQYF.